This T cell receptor (beta chain) stems from a study of T cell responses to AZD1222 COVID-19 vaccine. Overall study results and limits: With dominance at 160-218 and 743-854, vaccine-associated CD4 TCRs spanned spike. Sampled repertoires all dated from after the peak T cell response. The reported proportion of spike-specific TCRs targeting unmutated variant regions was nearly half.

Sequenced by immunoSEQ multiplex PCR; TCRdb stores in-frame clones only, minus some. Here the sample spans about 90,000 clones, around nine tenths being singletons. Germline V gene sequence: CDR1 SNHLY, CDR2 FYNNEI. V trimming: 5 bases; J trimming: 1 base; junction bases outside the gene matches: 2. This CDR3 is built from 15 residues. As concerns this clone: Its target is not known.

The rearrangement joins TRBV2 to TRBJ1-4; 9 bases are a match to TRBD1. The TCR sequence derives from an adult in good health. The material was peripheral blood, obtained on day 0 of MenACWY control vaccination. The CDR3 sequence is CASSSDRGTNEKLFF. The CDR3 DNA is TGTGCCAGCAGTTCGGACAGGGGAACTAATGAAAAACTGTTTTTT.